A selection of T cell receptor beta chains follows, all from one sample in a study of naive and memory T cell subsets. TCRdb fed the UMI-ligation and nested PCR reads into MiXCR, producing one record per CDR3 protein. There are 95,000 to 150,000 distinct CDR3 sequences in the sample; 30% to 45% occur only once, and approximately 0.9% lies in the top ten. The sequenced sample was central memory CD4+ T cells from blood. Receptors originate from a human donor in good health. The CDR3 runs from the conserved cysteine through the conserved F or W. D genes are given only for firm matches. Clone size is stated in some rows and not others, as once, few, many or a class when expanded.

>-|TRBV10-1|TRBJ2-7|TRBD2
CASSDLAGSQYF
TGCGCCAGCAGTGATCTAGCGGGAAGCCAGTACTTC
>-|TRBV28|TRBJ2-1|-
CASSGFPSYNEQFF
TGTGCCAGCAGTGGGTTTCCGAGTTACAATGAGCAGTTCTTC
>few|TRBV6-5|TRBJ1-5|TRBD1
CASSYSGQGDQPQHF
TGTGCCAGCAGTTACTCTGGACAGGGGGACCAGCCCCAGCATTTT
>few|TRBV6-5|TRBJ2-1|-
CASSYFQRGEQFF
TGTGCCAGCAGTTACTTCCAAAGGGGTGAGCAGTTCTTC
>-|TRBV20-1|TRBJ2-1|-
CSARDPGVHEQFF
TGCAGTGCTAGAGATCCGGGGGTCCATGAGCAGTTCTTC
>-|TRBV19|TRBJ2-1|-
CASSTATASTNEQFF
TGTGCCAGTAGTACCGCGACAGCTTCCACGAATGAGCAGTTCTTC
>many|TRBV7-2|TRBJ2-7|-
CASSRIGASYEQYF
TGTGCCAGCAGCCGGATCGGAGCCAGCTACGAGCAGTACTTC
>-|TRBV7-9|TRBJ2-6|TRBD1
CASRGGQGFSGANVLTF
TGTGCCAGCAGAGGTGGACAGGGCTTTTCTGGGGCCAACGTCCTGACTTTC
>few|TRBV18|TRBJ2-1|TRBD2
CASSPSTTGTSVSGSYNEQFF
TGTGCCAGCTCACCATCCACTACCGGGACTAGCGTCTCGGGATCCTACAATGAGCAGTTCTTC
>few|TRBV7-8|TRBJ2-1|TRBD2
CASSSGGSSYNEQFF
TGTGCCAGCAGCTCCGGGGGGAGCTCCTACAATGAGCAGTTCTTC
>few|TRBV3-1|TRBJ2-2|TRBD2
CASSQGLAGANTGELFF
TGTGCCAGCAGCCAGGGACTAGCGGGTGCTAACACCGGGGAGCTGTTTTTT
>-|TRBV28|TRBJ1-2|-
CASRLTSRGHYGYTF
TGTGCCAGCAGACTTACTTCCAGGGGCCACTATGGCTACACCTTC
>-|TRBV11-3|TRBJ2-7|TRBD1
CASSLENGQGTYERYF
TGTGCCAGCAGCTTAGAAAATGGACAGGGGACGTACGAGCGGTACTTC
>-|TRBV5-4|TRBJ2-1|-
CASSLKSAGDEQFF
TGTGCCAGCAGCTTGAAGTCTGCAGGGGATGAGCAGTTCTTC
>-|TRBV7-2|TRBJ2-7|TRBD1
CASSFWTGGSRVAGREQYF
TGTGCCAGCAGCTTTTGGACAGGGGGCTCGAGAGTAGCGGGACGCGAGCAGTACTTC
>-|TRBV7-8|TRBJ2-7|-
CASSPIRTSYEQYF
TGTGCCAGCAGCCCCATCAGGACCTCCTACGAGCAGTACTTC
>-|TRBV4-1|TRBJ1-1|-
CASSQDYAAEAFF
TGCGCCAGCAGCCAAGATTACGCGGCTGAAGCTTTCTTT
>once|TRBV3-1|TRBJ2-1|TRBD2
CASSQLAGGRDEQFF
TGTGCCAGCAGCCAACTAGCGGGAGGACGTGATGAGCAGTTCTTC
>-|TRBV4-3|TRBJ1-1|-
CASSQDRGGAGRTEAFF
TGCGCCAGCAGCCAAGATCGGGGCGGGGCGGGGAGGACTGAAGCTTTCTTT
>few|TRBV29-1|TRBJ1-3|-
CSVEHTPGNTIYF
TGCAGCGTTGAGCACACCCCTGGAAACACCATATATTTT
>few|TRBV28|TRBJ2-1|-
CASRLGGSYNEQFF
TGTGCCAGCCGCCTAGGGGGGTCCTACAATGAGCAGTTCTTC
>-|TRBV5-6|TRBJ2-1|-
CASSLAPAGFNNEQFF
TGTGCCAGCAGCTTGGCCCCCGCAGGGTTTAACAATGAGCAGTTCTTC
>few|TRBV20-1|TRBJ2-4|-
CSATEGNAKNIQYF
TGCAGTGCAACCGAAGGGAACGCCAAAAACATTCAGTACTTC
>many|TRBV25-1|TRBJ2-2|TRBD1
CASSVGTGWLFF
TGTGCCAGCAGTGTTGGGACAGGGTGGCTGTTTTTT
>few|TRBV28|TRBJ2-7|TRBD1
CASSISQGWSGQYF
TGTGCCAGCAGTATATCACAGGGGTGGAGCGGGCAGTACTTC
>few|TRBV29-1|TRBJ2-5|TRBD1
CSVDVGQRLDF
TGCAGCGTTGACGTGGGACAGCGGTTAGACTTC
>-|TRBV30|TRBJ2-1|-
CAWSPYPYNEQFF
TGTGCCTGGAGCCCATATCCCTACAATGAGCAGTTCTTC
>-|TRBV27|TRBJ2-1|-
CASTPGLPTYNEQFF
TGTGCCAGCACCCCGGGACTCCCCACCTACAATGAGCAGTTCTTC
>-|TRBV7-3|TRBJ2-2|-
CASSLTHTGELFF
TGTGCCAGCAGCTTAACCCACACCGGGGAGCTGTTTTTT
>-|TRBV28|TRBJ2-5|-
CASTLSGPTKTQYF
TGTGCCAGCACCTTGAGCGGGCCAACGAAGACCCAGTACTTC
>-|TRBV3-1|TRBJ2-7|-
CASSLRQAKGGQYF
TGTGCCAGCAGCCTACGACAGGCCAAGGGAGGGCAGTACTTC
>-|TRBV7-2|TRBJ1-2|TRBD1
CASSSRDSYGYTF
TGTGCCAGCAGCTCCCGGGACAGCTATGGCTACACCTTC
>-|TRBV4-1|TRBJ2-3|-
CASSRGGGIVGTDTQYF
TGCGCCAGCAGCCGGGGAGGCGGGATTGTAGGAACAGATACGCAGTATTTT
>few|TRBV6-1|TRBJ1-1|-
CASRRTGMDTEAFF
TGTGCCAGCAGGAGAACCGGAATGGACACTGAAGCTTTCTTT
>-|TRBV12-3/TRBV12-4|TRBJ1-1|-
CASRRPGGTEAFF
TGTGCCAGCAGAAGACCCGGGGGCACTGAAGCTTTCTTT
>few|TRBV5-1|TRBJ2-7|-
CASSERQFYEQYF
TGCGCCAGCAGCGAGCGACAGTTCTACGAGCAGTACTTC
>-|TRBV3-1|TRBJ1-4|-
CASSQSKQYNEKLFF
TGTGCCAGCAGCCAATCTAAACAGTATAATGAAAAACTGTTTTTT
>-|TRBV7-8|TRBJ2-2|-
CASSLRRPQKTGELFF
TGTGCCAGCAGCTTACGCCGACCCCAGAAGACCGGGGAGCTGTTTTTT
>few|TRBV28|TRBJ1-5|TRBD1
CASSSLSRGGNQPQHF
TGTGCCAGCAGTTCCCTCTCCAGGGGGGGCAATCAGCCCCAGCATTTT
>-|TRBV24-1|TRBJ2-3|TRBD1
CATSDTGQPTDTQYF
TGTGCCACCAGTGACACGGGACAGCCCACAGATACGCAGTATTTT
>-|TRBV7-2|TRBJ2-1|-
CASSLDGALANEQFF
TGTGCCAGCAGCTTAGATGGAGCCCTGGCCAATGAGCAGTTCTTC
>-|TRBV7-8|TRBJ2-5|-
CASSYSETQETQYF
TGTGCCAGCAGCTATTCTGAGACACAAGAGACCCAGTACTTC
>-|TRBV5-6|TRBJ2-5|-
CASSLNAQRRQETQYF
TGTGCCAGCAGCTTGAACGCCCAGCGACGCCAAGAGACCCAGTACTTC
>-|TRBV28|TRBJ1-1|TRBD1
CASSLTGRGNRNTEAFF
TGTGCCAGCAGTTTGACAGGGCGTGGGAACAGGAACACTGAAGCTTTCTTT
>many|TRBV19|TRBJ2-1|TRBD2
CASSIASSGRAWEQFF
TGTGCCAGTAGTATCGCGTCTAGCGGGAGGGCCTGGGAGCAGTTCTTC
>-|TRBV7-2|TRBJ2-1|TRBD2
CASSGRLAGYNEQFF
TGTGCCAGCAGTGGGCGGCTAGCGGGCTACAATGAGCAGTTCTTC
>-|TRBV20-1|TRBJ1-2|-
CSAAEGGLGYGYTF
TGCAGTGCCGCAGAGGGGGGCCTAGGGTATGGCTACACCTTC